These 28 T cell receptor beta chains were sequenced from one sample in a study of robustness of blood B and T cell sequencing. A 5' template-switch oligo added a universal priming site during cDNA synthesis. A 12-nucleotide random UMI in the template-switch oligo labeled every cDNA molecule. MiXCR, run by TCRdb on the PCR reads, gives a single entry per CDR3 protein. This sample carries roughly 1,600 distinct CDR3 sequences, more than 40% of them seen once, and the ten largest clones take roughly 39%. TCR beta repertoires were quantified from mRNA rather than genomic DNA. Sequences were obtained from peripheral blood. These receptors all stem from a human donor in good health.

This chain joins TRBV15 and TRBJ1-2; D unresolved. Trimming took off 5 bases at V and 4 bases at J, with 14 bases between the two ends. The CDR3 contains 14 residues. Germline V gives CDR1 LNHNV, CDR2 YYDKDF (reference sequence). In DNA, the CDR3 is TGTGCCACCAGCCCCGAGAAGGTTAGCTATGGCTACACCTTC. This encodes CATSPEKVSYGYTF.

V gene TRBV20-1 combines with J gene TRBJ2-5; D is unclear. The V end lost 1 base, the J end lost 1 base, and 10 bases lay between the germline ends. Per the germline V gene, CDR1 is DFQATT and CDR2 is SNEGSKA (reference sequence). This CDR3 spans 14 amino acids. In DNA, the CDR3 is TGCAGTGCTAGAGGTAGTGGACCCCAAGAGACCCAGTACTTC. This encodes CSARGSGPQETQYF.

By share, this clonotype ranks as large. CDR3: CASSQGPGPSSYNEQFF. The CDR3 DNA follows: TGTGCCAGCAGCCAGGGGCCAGGTCCTAGCTCCTACAATGAGCAGTTCTTC. The chain employs TRBV5-5 and TRBJ2-1; perhaps TRBD1 as D (6 bases). This CDR3 is 17 amino acids long. Germline CDR1 and CDR2: SGHKS and YYEKEE (reference sequence). V dropped 4 bases and J dropped 0 bases, with 17 bases sitting between them.

The V and J genes are TRBV4-1 and TRBJ1-4, with TRBD1 identical over 9 bases. The CDR3 spans 16 residues. Losses at the gene ends were 0 bases for V and 8 bases for J; bases not matched to a gene: 7. Germline V lookup: CDR1 MGHRA, CDR2 YSYEKL. CDR3 sequence reads: CASSQDLLTGGEKLFF. CDR3 nucleotide sequence: TGCGCCAGCAGCCAAGATCTCCTAACAGGGGGCGAAAAACTGTTTTTT.

The chain carries TRBV25-1 and TRBJ1-1; D not resolved. Trimming took 4 bases from V and 4 from J, leaving 7 bases between them. CDR1 is MGHDK, CDR2 SYGVNS, per germline. The CDR3 is made up of 12 amino acids. The CDR3 bases are TGTGCCAGCAGTGTAAAGGGCACTGAAGCTTTCTTT. It is translated as CASSVKGTEAFF.

The V call is TRBV29-1, the J call TRBJ2-3; D gene ambiguous. V gave up 1 base and J gave up 3 bases, with 14 bases separating them. From germline, CDR1 is SQVTM and CDR2 ANQGSEA. This CDR3 is 15 amino acids long. CDR3 in DNA: TGCAGCGTTGAAGGCCAGTCAGCAATTACAGATACGCAGTATTTT. As protein: CSVEGQSAITDTQYF.

The chain recombines TRBV19 with TRBJ1-1; D is uncertain. V lost 3 bases and J lost 6, with 5 bases in between. Looked up from germline, CDR1 is LNHDA and CDR2 is SQIVND (reference sequence). This CDR3 comprises 11 residues. This CDR3 is CASSMSAEAFF. CDR3 in DNA: TGTGCCAGTAGTATGTCGGCTGAAGCTTTCTTT.

This rearrangement joins TRBV7-9 to TRBJ2-1; D possibly corresponds to TRBD2 (6 bases). The CDR3 is 14 residues long. Trimming took 2 bases from V and 2 from J, leaving 7 bases between them. Germline CDR1 SEHNR, CDR2 FQNEAQ (reference sequence). The CDR3 here is CASSLLAAYNEQFF. CDR3 coding DNA: TGTGCCAGCAGCTTATTAGCGGCCTACAATGAGCAGTTCTTC.

The chain uses TRBV11-3 and TRBJ1-1, with 7 bases lining up with TRBD1. Germline V gene lookup returns CDR1 SGHNT and CDR2 YENEEA. The trim removed 5 bases at V and 0 bases at J, leaving 9 bases unmatched. The CDR3 is 16 residues long. CDR3 in amino acids: CASSLYPGTVNTEAFF. Written as DNA, the CDR3 is TGTGCCAGCAGCCTTTACCCCGGGACAGTGAACACTGAAGCTTTCTTT.

The chain has TRBV2 and TRBJ2-1, with 10 bases aligning to TRBD2. The V segment lost 3 bases and the J segment 7 bases; nucleotides outside the gene matches: 3. CDR1 and CDR2 from the germline V gene are SNHLY and FYNNEI. The CDR3 covers 14 residues. CDR3 amino acids: CASSETSGLNEQFF. CDR3 nucleotide sequence: TGTGCCAGCAGTGAGACTAGCGGGCTGAATGAGCAGTTCTTC.

The chain uses TRBV12-3 or TRBV12-4 and TRBJ1-6; 8 positions match TRBD1. CDR3 length: 14 amino acids. The junction had 5 bases not matched to a gene; V was cut back by 6 bases and J by 7 bases. The CDR3: CASSVDRANSPLHF. DNA of the CDR3: TGTGCCAGCAGCGTGGACAGGGCCAATTCACCCCTCCACTTT.

The chain is built from TRBV4-1 and TRBJ2-1; no clear D. The CDR3 loop spans 12 amino acids. Germline lookup yields CDR1 MGHRA and CDR2 YSYEKL. V was cut by 2 bases and J by 8 bases, with 7 bases left in between. Here the CDR3 reads CASSQSSDEQFF. Written as DNA, the CDR3 is TGCGCCAGCAGCCAAAGCTCTGATGAGCAGTTCTTC.

This chain links TRBV11-3 with TRBJ2-3, with D perhaps TRBD1 (5 bases). The germline CDR1 and CDR2 sequences are SGHNT and YENEEA. Deletions cut 5 bases from V and 5 bases from J, with 8 bases between. The CDR3 is 12 residues long. CDR3 residues: CASSLQGDTQYF. CDR3 nucleotides: TGTGCCAGCAGCCTCCAGGGAGATACGCAGTATTTT.

This rearrangement joins TRBV5-4 to TRBJ1-5; D unresolved. Germline V gene data show CDR1 as SGHNT and CDR2 as YYREEE (reference sequence). V lost 0 bases and J 8 bases, leaving 3 bases between the germline ends. The CDR3 is 11 residues long. The CDR3 nucleotides are TGTGCCAGCAGCTTGGGAGAGCCCCAGCATTTT. Translating it yields CASSLGEPQHF.

V is TRBV4-2 and J is TRBJ2-3; D is perhaps TRBD2 (6 bases). The CDR3 runs 15 residues. The V gene lost 4 bases and the J gene lost 2 bases, with 13 bases spanning the gap. CDR1 and CDR2 (germline): LGHNA, YNFKEQ. This chain's CDR3 is CASSPREANTDTQYF. The CDR3 bases are TGTGCCAGCAGCCCCAGGGAGGCCAACACAGATACGCAGTATTTT.

In nucleotides, the CDR3 is TGTGCCAGCAGCTCCAACAGTGGCACTGAAGCTTTCTTT. Translation gives CASSSNSGTEAFF. J is TRBJ1-1 and V is TRBV7-3, with D hard to call. The CDR3 extends over 13 amino acids. V shed 4 bases and J shed 4 bases, with 10 bases lying between them. Germline V CDR1 and CDR2: SGHTA, FQGTGA. Filled out from reference TRBV7-3 and TRBJ1-1, the complete variable domain reads GAGVSQTPSNKVTEKGKYVELRCDPISGHTALYWYRQSLGQGPEFLIYFQGTGAADDSGLPNDRFFAVRPEGSVSTLKIQRTERGDSAVYLCASSSNSGTEAFFGQGTRLTVV.

The chain couples TRBV5-4 to TRBJ2-7; D possibly matches TRBD1 or TRBD2 (5 bases each). V shed 2 bases and J shed 3 bases, with 18 bases lying between them. The CDR3 totals 16 residues. CDR1 SGHNT and CDR2 YYREEE come from the germline V gene (reference sequence). CDR3 amino acids: CASSFGIGAPNYEQYF. The CDR3 nucleotides are TGTGCCAGCAGCTTTGGGATCGGGGCCCCTAACTACGAGCAGTACTTC. Based on the CDR3 plus reference TRBV5-4 and TRBJ2-7, the full variable domain is ETGVTQSPTHLIKTRGQQVTLRCSSQSGHNTVSWYQQALGQGPQFIFQYYREEENGRGNFPPRFSGLQFPNYSSELNVNALELDDSALYLCASSFGIGAPNYEQYFGPGTRLTVT.

This clonotype has only one observation. The chain is built from TRBV20-1 and TRBJ1-2; perhaps TRBD1 as D (6 bases). CDR1 is DFQATT and CDR2 is SNEGSKA in the germline V gene (reference sequence). This CDR3 region has 14 residues. V was shortened by 3 bases and J by 7 bases, with 18 bases between the two germline ends. The CDR3: CSARQPVGGSGYTF. In nucleotides, the CDR3 is TGCAGTGCTAGGCAACCGGTCGGGGGCTCTGGCTACACCTTC.

The chain is built from TRBV20-1 and TRBJ1-4, with D perhaps matching TRBD1 (5 bases). The CDR3 runs to 12 residues. The ends were cut back, 3 bases at V and 8 bases at J, with 10 bases in the middle. The germline V gene encodes CDR1 DFQATT and CDR2 SNEGSKA (reference sequence). The CDR3 region is CSARRRGEKLFF. As DNA, the CDR3 is TGCAGTGCTAGGCGGAGGGGCGAAAAACTGTTTTTT.

V usage is TRBV30 and J usage is TRBJ1-2; D remains ambiguous. The germline V and J ends were trimmed by 2 bases and 2 bases, with 12 bases remaining between them. There are 14 residues in the CDR3. Germline V gene sequence: CDR1 GTSNPN, CDR2 SVGIG (reference sequence). The CDR3 sequence is CAWSKDVGNYGYTF. Here the CDR3 DNA reads TGTGCCTGGAGTAAGGATGTGGGGAACTATGGCTACACCTTC.

V usage is TRBV10-1 and J usage is TRBJ1-1; maybe TRBD1 (5 bases). V was cut by 8 bases and J by 4 bases, with 17 bases left in between. CDR1 and CDR2 from the germline V gene are WNHNN and SYGVQD (reference sequence). This CDR3 comprises 14 residues. The CDR3 DNA reads TGCGCCAGCGGGTTCAGGGAGGTAAGCACTGAAGCTTTCTTT. This encodes CASGFREVSTEAFF.

The V gene is TRBV10-3, the J gene TRBJ2-7; possibly TRBD1 for D (6 bases). CDR1 and CDR2 (germline): ENHRY, SYGVKD. The CDR3 totals 13 residues. V dropped 9 bases and J dropped 4 bases, with 16 bases sitting between them. The CDR3 is CAMASQGSYEQYF. The CDR3 DNA follows: TGTGCCATGGCCTCTCAGGGGTCTTACGAGCAGTACTTC.

A few counts support this clonotype. The chain combines TRBV27 with TRBJ2-7, with TRBD1 identical over 7 bases. The CDR3 totals 16 residues. Germline trimming cut 6 bases from V and 3 bases from J; bases unmatched to any gene: 14. Germline CDR1 and CDR2: MNHEY and SMNVEV (reference sequence). CDR3 sequence: CASRNRGSTARYEQYF. The DNA for the CDR3 is TGTGCCAGCAGAAACAGGGGATCTACTGCCCGCTACGAGCAGTACTTC.

The chain recombines TRBV6-6 with TRBJ2-7, with D hard to call. Germline values: CDR1 MNHNY, CDR2 SVGAGI (reference sequence). V dropped 2 bases and J dropped 2 bases, with 4 bases sitting between them. This CDR3 spans 12 amino acids. The DNA for the CDR3 is TGTGCCAGCAGTTACAATCCCTACGAGCAGTACTTC. Translation gives CASSYNPYEQYF.

Worth noting for this clonotype: A read error may account for a junction end that differs from germline. This chain uses TRBV15 with TRBJ2-7, with 7 bases that match TRBD2. Germline-derived CDR1 and CDR2 are LNHNV and YYDKDF (reference sequence). This CDR3 contains 13 residues. This chain's CDR3 is CATSRDSGYGQYF. The CDR3 coding sequence is TGTGCCACCAGCAGAGATAGCGGGTACGGGCAGTACTTC.

With respect to this clonotype: At one boundary the junction diverges from the germline segment, which might be a read error. This chain links TRBV5-1 with TRBJ1-1; 7 positions match TRBD1. Germline-derived CDR1 and CDR2 are SGHRS and YFSETQ. This CDR3 spans 15 amino acids. The CDR3 loop is CASSLGPTGNTEAFF. For the CDR3, the DNA is TGCGCCAGCAGCTTGGGGCCGACAGGGAACACCGAAGCTTTCTTT.

The chain has TRBV7-8 and TRBJ2-7; TRBD1 might be the D (6 bases). Germline loops: CDR1 SGHVS, CDR2 FQNEAQ. The CDR3 runs to 14 residues. Deletions cut 5 bases from V and 2 bases from J, with 13 bases between. CDR3 nucleotides: TGTGCCAGCAGCGCGACAGGCCAGACCTACGAGCAGTACTTC. It is translated as CASSATGQTYEQYF.

This clonotype was detected only a few times. The rearrangement links TRBV2 to TRBJ2-3; no reliable D call. Looked up from germline, CDR1 is SNHLY and CDR2 is FYNNEI. CDR3 length: 13 residues. V lost 6 bases and J 4 bases, leaving 11 bases between the germline ends. CDR3 loop: CASSGQIADTQYF. The CDR3 DNA is TGTGCCAGCAGCGGCCAGATCGCAGATACGCAGTATTTT.